This T cell receptor (beta chain) was sequenced during a study of human T cells and chemical hapten exposure (dated by TCRdb to 2020 to 2022). For the wider study: For sensitization, 2% DPC in acetone was applied to a roughly 2 cm by roughly 2 cm area of upper inner arm skin. Weekly therapeutic DPC doses were additionally applied to the scalp of patients throughout the roughly 25-week study period. Patch testing on the upper back used Finn chambers containing 0.01% DPC, with scoring done after 6 days according to International Contact Dermatitis Research Group standards. The patient cohort, mostly female, included alopecia areata with under or over 50% scalp involvement, alopecia totalis and alopecia universalis. Libraries were pooled for sequencing, and per-sample TCR yields varied mainly because of small differences in library volumes within the pool. This study followed changes in the peripheral blood TCR repertoire in vivo during primary and secondary sensitization of alopecia patients to the hapten diphenylcyclopropenone (DPC). Patient blood was sampled pre-sensitization (week 0) and at 2, 6 and about 24 weeks after DPC sensitization. For TCR sequencing, blood came from some 31 alopecia patients at anywhere from one to four time points (pre-sensitization, 2, 6 and 24 weeks).

Results the study describes overall, beyond this receptor: After repeated subsampling, changes were observed in the strength of the expansion versus patch-test correlation and in the threshold at which the correlation became significant. DPC sensitization did not change how many TCRs were above 1 in 1000 frequency, and no evidence was found of alterations in global repertoire structure. Alopecia, a presumed autoimmune disease, was present in all patients, so the immune response of the patients might differ from that of healthy individuals. Compared with pre-sensitization or healthy control sets, expanded TCRs formed significantly more large CDR3 similarity clusters, which is consistent with antigen-driven responses. A positive correlation was found between the number of PT1 expanded TCRs and patch test score, with significance reached at thresholds 8, 16 and 32 but not 4.

The sample's time point label is to be understood as: patch test 2, 6 weeks after DPC sensitization. The sample's treatment or condition label, decoded: therapeutic diphenylcyclopropenone sensitization with weekly scalp DPC. At each patch-test visit, blood was drawn before the patch test was applied. Patients were considered eligible if aged 18 to 70, diagnosed with alopecia and deemed suitable for DPC therapy, and patients were excluded if pregnant. Unfractionated whole blood was collected in Tempus Blood RNA tubes, and total RNA was extracted from that blood. This clonotype has only a few counts. There is no known antigen for this receptor. Base quality data are lacking; no much larger clone is found one base away. CDR1 SEHNR and CDR2 FQNEAQ are derived from the germline V gene (reference sequence). Trimming takes 7 bases from V and 2 bases from J, and the germline ends sit 18 bases apart. Inclusive of the bounding cysteine and phenylalanine, the CDR3 is 15 residues long. Just CDR3 DNA is preserved here, 45 bases in frame from base 1.

Libraries were built with RACE. Instrument used: NextSeq 500. During library preparation, unique molecular identifiers were attached to individual cDNA molecules so that TCRs could be counted in a quantitative, reproducible way. From each blood RNA sample, both TCR alpha and TCR beta chains were sequenced. As for how the authors treated the data: A median of about 87,000 TCRs per sample was observed, with a range of 23,224 to 690,600. V, J and CDR3 annotation of the TCR reads was performed with the Decombinator software suite. For PS versus PT1 abundance plots, all samples were subsampled to the same number of TCRs (28,000). Expanded TCRs were defined as absent before sensitization and observed at least eight times at the 2-week time point. Using fastp at Q25 and MiXCR, TCRdb reprocessed the public reads and kept productive beta chains. A single entry per CDR3 protein holds the most common genes and DNA from its merged rows. It is TCRdb's table, rather than the study itself, that gives the V and J calls and clone size. The sample profile shows over 65,000 distinct CDR3 sequences; 11% of them were found once. Approximately 1.4% of the sample comes from the top ten.

The V and J genes are TRBV7-9 and TRBJ2-7; no D segment can be confidently identified. Sample: whole blood, taken in connection with sensitization to the hapten diphenylcyclopropenone (DPC). The sequence derives from a man aged 18-30 years with alopecia areata. Some clones in this sample may be carry-over from other donors' samples. The DNA reads as follows: TGTGCCAGCACCTTTTCCTTTCAGTACGCCTACGAGCAGTACTTC. Translated, this is CASTFSFQYAYEQYF.